This TCR beta chain stems from a study of blood T cell repertoires in COVID-19. Study-wide context: COVID-19 samples, acute and convalescent, were from the United States, Italy and Spain. PBMCs, B-cell-depleted T cells, or T cells provided the cDNA or gDNA that made up the material.

Original data processing: Reference gene primers were amplified, and this amplification served to estimate nucleated cell counts. Using immunoSEQ multiplex PCR, the repertoire was profiled, and TCRdb retains in-frame clones only, with some absent. The V and J calls and clone size come from that table; D and trimming were worked out from the DNA. Here the sample spans 130,000 to 150,000 clones, 76% being singletons. This sequence originates from a man between 60 and 75 years old with acute or convalescent COVID-19. The source material was peripheral blood.

The CDR3 DNA reads as TGCGCCAGCAGTGAGTCCCTAGCGGGAGTCAATGAGCAGTTCTTC. Its protein product is CASSESLAGVNEQFF. This rearrangement joins TRBV10-1 to TRBJ2-1; 10 nucleotides match TRBD2. V was pared by 0 bases and J by 6 bases, with 2 bases of the junction left unmatched. CDR1 is WNHNN, CDR2 SYGVQD, per germline (reference sequence). There are 15 residues in the CDR3.